The entry that follows covers one TCR beta chain sequence. This table comes from immunoSEQ multiplex PCR, and its TCRdb copy is limited to in-frame clones, with some not included. The data show 200,000 to 250,000 clones, roughly nine tenths seen once. This record comes from a study of blood T cell repertoires in COVID-19. Germline V gene lookup returns CDR1 LNHDA and CDR2 SQIVND (reference sequence). V lost 3 bases and J lost 1, with 7 bases in between. The length of the CDR3 is 13 residues. Material: peripheral blood. The V gene is TRBV19, the J gene TRBJ2-7; D not certain. This clonotype was sampled from a woman aged 18 to 35 who had recovered from COVID-19. CDR3 protein: CASSIPPSYEQYF. CDR3 DNA: TGTGCCAGTAGTATCCCCCCATCCTACGAGCAGTACTTC.